This record covers a single T cell receptor beta chain. This specimen comes from a study of technical replicates of blood from several donors. Germline V gene data show CDR1 as LNHDA and CDR2 as SQIVND (reference sequence). CDR3 length: 15 amino acids. Trimming stripped 7 bases from V and 2 bases from J, with 12 bases between. TCRdb's table, derived via immunoSEQ multiplex PCR, lists solely in-frame clones and lacks some. The sample includes about 61,000 clones, approximately 89% of them seen just once. Source material: PBMCs. The rearrangement uses TRBV19 and TRBJ2-6; D is ambiguous. The receptor was isolated from a human donor in good health. Some clones in this sample may be carry-over from other donors' samples. The CDR3 nucleotides are TGTGCCAGTACGGTTAGAGCGACTGGGGCCAACGTCCTGACTTTC. Translation: CASTVRATGANVLTF.